This T cell receptor beta chain originates from a study of blood T cell dynamics during melanoma immunotherapy. Whole-study context: First-line therapy was either pembrolizumab or nivolumab with ipilimumab for metastatic melanoma.

V shed 4 bases and J 3 bases; nucleotides not matched to a gene: 7. This CDR3 spans 14 amino acids. The germline V gene encodes CDR1 SGHNT and CDR2 YYREEE (reference sequence). The repertoire was sequenced with immunoSEQ multiplex PCR; TCRdb's copy has only in-frame clones and lacks some. There are roughly 430 clones in the sample; around 82% occur only once, and over 9% lies in the top ten. Time point meaning: week 3, after first cycle of checkpoint inhibitor. The clonotype comes from a human donor with melanoma. The rearrangement uses TRBV5-4 and TRBJ2-7, with 7 bases fitting TRBD1. The source material was central memory CD8+ T cells from blood, sampled from a patient treated with checkpoint blockade. In DNA form, the CDR3 reads TGTGCCAGCAGCGAACAGGGGCTGGGCTACGAGCAGTACTTC. Protein sequence: CASSEQGLGYEQYF.